This T cell receptor (beta chain) was obtained from a study of a mutant IDH1 vaccine in newly diagnosed glioma. Using immunoSEQ multiplex PCR, the repertoire was profiled, and TCRdb retains in-frame clones only, with some absent. This sample has 60,000 to 75,000 clones, with around nine tenths found just once. This clone showed up just once. The antigen is not known. CDR1 and CDR2 from the germline V gene are SEHNR and FQNEAQ (reference sequence). With 4 bases removed from V and 2 bases from J, the gap between germline ends came to 12 bases. This CDR3 comprises 16 residues. As for time point: week 35, safety follow-up. Doses of 300 ug of mutant IDH1 20-mer peptide were given with topical imiquimod. Each tumor in the donors was a new WHO grade 3 or 4 astrocytoma, IDH1-mutant and ATRX-lost.

This sequence joins TRBV7-9 and TRBJ1-6; D gene ambiguous. Material: PBMCs, obtained from a glioma patient whose treatment included an IDH1 peptide vaccine. The receptor was derived from a man aged 25 to 40 with glioma. The CDR3 here is CASSSSDRAYNSPLHF. CDR3 in DNA: TGTGCCAGCAGCTCGAGCGACCGAGCCTATAATTCACCCCTCCACTTT.